The 30 T cell receptor beta chains in this list originate from one sample, sequenced in a study of T-cell reconstitution after alpha-beta-depleted transplantation in children. Preparation of the TCRbeta library was carried out with unique molecular identifiers. TCRdb analysed the PCR reads with MiXCR anew, one entry per CDR3 protein. The sample lists approximately 220,000 distinct CDR3 sequences, around a sixth occurring once. The specimen was PBMCs, mostly from graft donor cells, collected 360 days after TCRalphabeta/CD19-depleted stem cell transplant. These receptors were obtained from a male patient aged 2-15 years who had a stem cell transplant for acute lymphoblastic leukemia, so the T cells may come from the graft donor.

There are a few counts of this clonotype. The chain couples TRBV6-2 or TRBV6-3 to TRBJ1-2; D might be TRBD1 (5 bases). Germline-derived CDR1 and CDR2 are MNHEY and SVGEGT. V was cut by 4 bases and J by 2 bases, with 11 bases left in between. This CDR3 region has 14 residues. CDR3 in DNA: TGTGCCAGCAGTTCCCAAAGACAGAACTATGGCTACACCTTC. It codes for CASSSQRQNYGYTF.

A few counts support this clonotype. The chain combines TRBV7-2 with TRBJ2-1; weak D call: TRBD1 (6 bases). The CDR3 sequence is 14 residues long. Germline V gives CDR1 SGHTA, CDR2 FQGNSA. V was shortened by 3 bases and J by 4 bases, with 10 bases between the two germline ends. CDR3: CASSLDDRYNEQFF. In DNA, the CDR3 is TGTGCCAGCAGCTTGGACGACAGGTACAATGAGCAGTTCTTC.

This clonotype has just a few counts. The CDR3 nucleotides read TGTGCCAGCAGCGGGAAGGAGACCCAGTACTTC. Translation: CASSGKETQYF. The chain is built from TRBV7-2 and TRBJ2-5, with D hard to call. V lost 5 bases, J lost 5 bases, and 6 bases lay in between. Looked up from germline, CDR1 is SGHTA and CDR2 is FQGNSA. The CDR3 length is 11 residues. Filled out from reference TRBV7-2 and TRBJ2-5, the complete variable domain reads GAGVSQSPSNKVTEKGKDVELRCDPISGHTALYWYRQSLGQGLEFLIYFQGNSAPDKSGLPSDRFSAERTGGSVSTLTIQRTQQEDSAVYLCASSGKETQYFGPGTRLLVL.

The chain joins TRBV6-1 to TRBJ2-2; 10 bases map to TRBD1. There are 15 residues in the CDR3. J was trimmed by 2 bases and V by 7 bases; bases with no gene match: 4. Germline assignment: CDR1 MNHNS and CDR2 SASEGT. The CDR3 region has the DNA TGTGCCAGCATCCGGACAGGGGGAAACACCGGGGAGCTGTTTTTT. The encoded protein is CASIRTGGNTGELFF.

The V call is TRBV5-1, the J call TRBJ2-5; D might be TRBD1 (5 bases). The CDR3 runs 14 residues. CDR1 and CDR2 from the germline V gene are SGHRS and YFSETQ. Trimming removed 2 bases from V and 3 bases from J, with 11 bases in between. For the CDR3, the DNA is TGCGCCAGCAGCTTATGGACATCGGAAGAGACCCAGTACTTC. This codes for CASSLWTSEETQYF.

This chain uses TRBV19 with TRBJ2-5; TRBD2 matches at 9 bases. In germline, CDR1 is LNHDA, CDR2 SQIVND (reference sequence). V was clipped by 5 bases and J by 1 base; unmatched bases: 8. This CDR3 has 16 amino acids. The CDR3 reads CASSVRLAATQETQYF. The CDR3 DNA follows: TGTGCCAGTAGTGTTCGACTAGCGGCTACCCAAGAGACCCAGTACTTC.

This sequence joins TRBV7-2 and TRBJ2-2; a possible D gene is TRBD1 (5 bases). The CDR3 consists of 14 residues. Germline loops: CDR1 SGHTA, CDR2 FQGNSA. V was shortened by 3 bases and J by 5 bases, with 10 bases between the two germline ends. CDR3 nucleotide sequence: TGTGCCAGCAGCTTGGCCCGACAGACCGGGGAGCTGTTTTTT. Its translation: CASSLARQTGELFF. Complete variable domain (other parts from reference TRBV7-2 and TRBJ2-2): GAGVSQSPSNKVTEKGKDVELRCDPISGHTALYWYRQSLGQGLEFLIYFQGNSAPDKSGLPSDRFSAERTGGSVSTLTIQRTQQEDSAVYLCASSLARQTGELFFGEGSRLTVL.

J is TRBJ2-2 and V is TRBV5-5; 8 nucleotides agree with TRBD2. Germline-derived CDR1 and CDR2 are SGHKS and YYEKEE (reference sequence). The V segment lost 3 bases and the J segment 6 bases; nucleotides outside the gene matches: 10. The CDR3 is made up of 16 amino acids. The CDR3 protein is CASSSTGGLHPGELFF. CDR3 in DNA: TGTGCCAGCAGCTCCACGGGGGGGCTCCATCCCGGGGAGCTGTTTTTT.

The sample holds a few counts of this clonotype. V and J are TRBV4-3 and TRBJ1-5; no clear D gene. This CDR3 region has 15 residues. With 1 base removed from V and 2 bases from J, the gap between germline ends came to 9 bases. Germline V gene lookup returns CDR1 LGHNA and CDR2 YSLEER. Here the CDR3 DNA reads TGCGCCAGCAGCCAAGGCTGGGGAGGCAATCAGCCCCAGCATTTT. This gives the protein CASSQGWGGNQPQHF.

The chain carries TRBV12-3 or TRBV12-4 and TRBJ2-7, with 12 bases fitting TRBD2. The trim removed 5 bases at V and 2 bases at J, leaving 7 bases unmatched. This CDR3 is built from 16 residues. The CDR3, as DNA: TGTGCCAGCAGTACCCTAGCGGGGGGGCCTACCTACGAGCAGTACTTC. This codes for CASSTLAGGPTYEQYF.

This clonotype was detected many times. The chain couples TRBV29-1 to TRBJ2-1; 10 positions agree with TRBD1. Germline V gene sequence: CDR1 SQVTM, CDR2 ANQGSEA. The length of the CDR3 is 15 residues. The V gene end was trimmed by 5 bases and the J gene end by 8 bases; junction bases not matched to a gene: 12. The CDR3 loop reads CSVPMTGGSPYEQFF. The CDR3 bases are TGCAGCGTTCCTATGACAGGGGGCAGTCCGTATGAGCAGTTCTTC.

For the CDR3, the DNA is TGTGCCAGCAGCTTAGTCACTAGTCCCGCGTACGAGCAGTACTTC. It encodes CASSLVTSPAYEQYF. This chain connects TRBV13 to TRBJ2-7; a weak D match, TRBD2 (5 bases). Trimming cost V 1 base and J 4 bases, with 14 bases left between them. CDR1 and CDR2 (germline): PRHDT, FYEKMQ (reference sequence). This CDR3 region has 15 residues. The whole variable domain, remainder taken from reference TRBV13 and TRBJ2-7, is AAGVIQSPRHLIKEKRETATLKCYPIPRHDTVYWYQQGPGQDPQFLISFYEKMQSDKGSIPDRFSAQQFSDYHSELNMSSLELGDSALYFCASSLVTSPAYEQYFGPGTRLTVT.

To note about this clonotype: Its ends do not fully match the called genes, so a read error is possible. The genes are TRBV5-1 and TRBJ1-1; D is perhaps TRBD1 (5 bases). Germline assignment: CDR1 SGHRS and CDR2 YFSETQ. This CDR3 region has 15 residues. The CDR3 DNA sequence: TGCGCCAGCAGCTTGATAGGGGCCGGGAACGCTGAAGCTTTCTTT. Translated: CASSLIGAGNAEAFF. Using reference TRBV5-1 and TRBJ1-1 for the parts outside the CDR3, the full variable domain is KAGVTQTPRYLIKTRGQQVTLSCSPISGHRSVSWYQQTPGQGLQFLFEYFSETQRNKGNFPGRFSGRQFSNSRSEMNVSTLELGDSALYLCASSLIGAGNAEAFFGQGTRLTVV.

The V call is TRBV20-1, the J call TRBJ2-7, with 7 nucleotides matching TRBD2. V lost 2 bases, J lost 1 base, and 5 bases stayed unmatched. This CDR3 region has 14 residues. CDR1 and CDR2 (germline): DFQATT, SNEGSKA (reference sequence). CDR3: CSARFRTRSYEQYF. In DNA, the CDR3 is TGCAGTGCTAGATTTCGGACTAGGTCCTACGAGCAGTACTTC.

This clonotype was observed a handful of times. In DNA form, the CDR3 reads TGTGCCAGCAGCTTATTTGGAGGGGAGACGAACACTGAAGCTTTCTTT. Its translation is CASSLFGGETNTEAFF. The chain couples TRBV7-2 to TRBJ1-1; D perhaps matches TRBD1 (5 bases). V dropped 2 bases and J dropped 1 base, with 14 bases sitting between them. Germline lookup yields CDR1 SGHTA and CDR2 FQGNSA. The length of the CDR3 is 16 residues.

This clonotype was counted only a few times. The genes are TRBV6-6 and TRBJ1-1; D is possibly TRBD1 (5 bases). Deletions cut 2 bases from V and 8 bases from J, with 9 bases between. The CDR3 loop spans 12 amino acids. Germline CDR1 MNHNY, CDR2 SVGAGI (reference sequence). The CDR3 DNA reads TGTGCCAGCAGTTACGGGACTTCAGAAGCTTTCTTT. Translation gives CASSYGTSEAFF.

CDR3 in amino acids: CASSLGDRGQPQHF. The CDR3 DNA is TGTGCCAGCAGCTTAGGGGACAGGGGACAGCCCCAGCATTTT. The chain carries TRBV7-2 and TRBJ1-5; the match to TRBD1 covers 10 bases. The CDR3 loop spans 14 amino acids. Trimming cost V 1 base and J 7 bases; bases outside gene matches: 1. Germline V gene data show CDR1 as SGHTA and CDR2 as FQGNSA.

V usage is TRBV10-1 and J usage is TRBJ2-2; 7 bases are a match to TRBD1. V lost 4 bases, J lost 7 bases, and 9 bases stayed unmatched. The CDR3 spans 15 residues. CDR1 and CDR2 from the germline V gene are WNHNN and SYGVQD (reference sequence). The CDR3 here is CASSGFDRESGELFF. Written as DNA, the CDR3 is TGCGCCAGCAGTGGTTTTGACAGGGAAAGCGGGGAGCTGTTTTTT.

The chain is built from TRBV4-2 and TRBJ2-7; D not resolved. CDR1 and CDR2 (germline): LGHNA, YNFKEQ. The CDR3 is made up of 11 amino acids. With 6 bases removed from V and 5 bases from J, the gap between germline ends came to 8 bases. CDR3 coding DNA: TGTGCCAGCAGTTCTTGGAACGAGCAGTACTTC. This translates into CASSSWNEQYF.

This clonotype was counted only a few times. The chain links TRBV6-1 to TRBJ2-7; 10 bases agree with TRBD2. V gave up 8 bases and J gave up 2 bases; unmatched junction bases: 6. The germline CDR1 and CDR2 sequences are MNHNS and SASEGT. CDR3 size: 14 residues. DNA for the CDR3: TGTGCCAGCTCCAGACTAGCGGGCACCTACGAGCAGTACTTC. Translation: CASSRLAGTYEQYF.

The rearrangement uses TRBV29-1 and TRBJ2-7; D might be TRBD2 (6 bases). CDR1 SQVTM and CDR2 ANQGSEA come from the germline V gene. There are 13 residues in the CDR3. V shed 4 bases and J shed 0 bases, with 10 bases lying between them. The CDR3 is CSVGGVSSYEQYF. Written as DNA, the CDR3 is TGCAGCGTTGGGGGGGTTAGCTCCTACGAGCAGTACTTC.

This clonotype has only one observation. The rearrangement joins TRBV20-1 to TRBJ2-1, with D unresolved. V was pared by 3 bases and J by 6 bases, with 15 bases between. Germline values: CDR1 DFQATT, CDR2 SNEGSKA (reference sequence). The CDR3 covers 14 residues. CDR3 loop: CSASSALSPNEQFF. For the CDR3, the DNA is TGCAGTGCTAGCTCCGCGCTGAGCCCCAATGAGCAGTTCTTC.

The V call is TRBV27, the J call TRBJ1-1, with TRBD1 matching over 8 bases. The germline V gene has CDR1 MNHEY and CDR2 SMNVEV (reference sequence). Trimming cost V 4 bases and J 7 bases; bases outside gene matches: 2. CDR3 length: 12 residues. The CDR3 DNA is TGTGCCAGCAGTTGGGGGACAGGTGAAGCTTTCTTT. This gives the protein CASSWGTGEAFF.

This clonotype showed up just a few times. The V and J genes are TRBV28 and TRBJ2-5; 8 nucleotides align to TRBD2. The germline V gene has CDR1 MDHEN and CDR2 SYDVKM. There are 12 residues in the CDR3. V shed 3 bases, J shed 10 bases, and the junction held 4 bases outside the gene matches. The CDR3 nucleotides are TGTGCCAGCAGTTTCCCCGGGGGGGGCCAGTACTTC. Protein sequence: CASSFPGGGQYF.

The chain couples TRBV6-1 to TRBJ2-2, with 7 bases fitting TRBD2. The ends lost 5 bases at V and 4 bases at J; junction bases unmatched: 10. The V gene's germline CDR1 is MNHNS and CDR2 SASEGT. The CDR3 is made up of 16 amino acids. This chain's CDR3 is CASSLTLGGSTGELFF. The CDR3 region has the DNA TGTGCCAGCAGTCTAACCCTGGGGGGGAGCACCGGGGAGCTGTTTTTT.

The chain couples TRBV4-3 to TRBJ2-1; D perhaps matches TRBD2 (7 bases). Germline assignment: CDR1 LGHNA and CDR2 YSLEER. With 4 bases removed from V and 2 bases from J, the gap between germline ends came to 15 bases. CDR3 length equals 16 residues. The CDR3 is CASSRAAGAPYNEQFF. As DNA, the CDR3 is TGCGCCAGCAGCCGAGCGGCGGGGGCCCCCTACAATGAGCAGTTCTTC.

The table lists this clonotype with a few counts. CDR3 DNA: TGTGCCAGCAGACTTGGAATCGAAGAGACCCAGTACTTC. Amino acid sequence: CASRLGIEETQYF. The rearrangement joins TRBV5-6 to TRBJ2-5; D is unresolved. This CDR3 has 13 amino acids. CDR1 is SGHDT, CDR2 YYEEEE, per germline. The germline V and J ends were trimmed by 5 bases and 3 bases, with 11 bases remaining between them.

This chain uses TRBV7-2 with TRBJ2-7, with 10 bases fitting TRBD1. The CDR3 is 17 amino acids. With 1 base clipped from V and 4 bases from J, the junction kept 10 bases outside the gene matches. From germline, CDR1 is SGHTA and CDR2 FQGNSA. As DNA, the CDR3 is TGTGCCAGCAGCTTAGTGGGGGGACAGGGGAGGGATTACGAGCAGTACTTC. This translates into CASSLVGGQGRDYEQYF.

The chain combines TRBV5-1 with TRBJ2-2, with D perhaps TRBD2 (6 bases). The CDR3 spans 16 residues. Germline CDR1 SGHRS, CDR2 YFSETQ. Trimming took off 6 bases at V and 1 base at J, with 16 bases between the two ends. CDR3: CASNRGGALNTGELFF. CDR3 coding DNA: TGCGCCAGCAACCGAGGCGGGGCCCTGAACACCGGGGAGCTGTTTTTT.

The chain links TRBV3-1 to TRBJ2-3; D gene ambiguous. CDR1 LGHDT and CDR2 YNNKEL come from the germline V gene (reference sequence). The CDR3 has 16 residues. V was shortened by 4 bases and J by 0 bases, with 14 bases between the two germline ends. CDR3 in DNA: TGTGCCAGCAGCCCCCGGATCCGATCTAGCACAGATACGCAGTATTTT. Translating gives CASSPRIRSSTDTQYF.